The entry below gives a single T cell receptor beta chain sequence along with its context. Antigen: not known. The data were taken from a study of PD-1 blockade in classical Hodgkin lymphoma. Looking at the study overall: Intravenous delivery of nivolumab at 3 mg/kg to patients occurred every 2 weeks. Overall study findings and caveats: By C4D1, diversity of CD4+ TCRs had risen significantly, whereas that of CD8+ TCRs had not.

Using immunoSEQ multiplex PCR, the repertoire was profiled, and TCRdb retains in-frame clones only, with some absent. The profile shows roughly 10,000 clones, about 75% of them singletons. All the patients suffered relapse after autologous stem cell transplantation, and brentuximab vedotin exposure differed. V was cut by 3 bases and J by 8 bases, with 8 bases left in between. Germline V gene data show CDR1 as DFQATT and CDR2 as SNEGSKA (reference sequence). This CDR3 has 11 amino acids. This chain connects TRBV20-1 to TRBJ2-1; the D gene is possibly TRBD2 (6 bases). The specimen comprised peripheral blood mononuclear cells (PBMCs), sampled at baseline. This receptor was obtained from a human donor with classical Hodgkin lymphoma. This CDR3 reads CSARGGYEQFF. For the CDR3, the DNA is TGCAGTGCTAGGGGGGGTTATGAGCAGTTCTTC.